The 23 T cell receptor beta chains presented below share a single source sample, sequenced in a study of T cells after yellow fever vaccination. TCRdb processed the 5' RACE reads anew with MiXCR; each CDR3 protein has one entry. The data show 450,000 to 600,000 distinct CDR3 sequences, with about a sixth seen just once and roughly a sixth held by the top ten. Sequencing used PBMCs, obtained more than 4 days after the first yellow fever vaccination. Source of these receptors: a man aged 18 to 30 who received the YFV17D yellow fever vaccine.

The CDR3 is CASSQLTLGNTEAFF. CDR3 sequence (DNA): TGCGCCAGCAGCCAACTAACCTTAGGGAACACTGAAGCTTTCTTT. The chain is built from TRBV4-1 and TRBJ1-1; D is undetermined. Germline CDR1 reads MGHRA; CDR2 reads YSYEKL. V was shortened by 2 bases and J by 1 base, with 11 bases between the two germline ends. There are 15 residues in the CDR3.

The chain uses TRBV29-1 and TRBJ2-3; 13 bases match TRBD2. J was trimmed by 3 bases and V by 4 bases; bases with no gene match: 4. Germline loops: CDR1 SQVTM, CDR2 ANQGSEA. The CDR3 spans 15 residues. In DNA form, the CDR3 reads TGCAGCGTTGTCCGGACTAGCGGGGGAACAGATACGCAGTATTTT. It specifies CSVVRTSGGTDTQYF.

This clonotype was seen a handful of times. The gene calls are TRBV28 and TRBJ2-3; D is unclear. The germline V and J ends were trimmed by 8 bases and 6 bases, with 9 bases remaining between them. Per the germline V gene, CDR1 is MDHEN and CDR2 is SYDVKM. There are 11 residues in the CDR3. The CDR3 loop reads CASLFGDTQYF. The CDR3 DNA is TGTGCCAGCCTTTTTGGGGATACGCAGTATTTT.

This clonotype has a count of ten or more. The chain is built from TRBV2 and TRBJ2-5; D is uncertain. Germline assignment: CDR1 SNHLY and CDR2 FYNNEI. The CDR3 is 12 residues long. Deletions cut 4 bases from V and 2 bases from J, with 5 bases between. The CDR3 bases are TGTGCCAGCAGTGTCAGACAAGAGACCCAGTACTTC. It encodes CASSVRQETQYF.

This clonotype was observed at least ten times. The genes are TRBV7-6 and TRBJ1-2; D is possibly TRBD1 (6 bases). Per the germline V gene, CDR1 is SGHVS and CDR2 is FNYEAQ. The V gene lost 5 bases and the J gene lost 3 bases, with 13 bases spanning the gap. This CDR3 has 14 amino acids. The chain's CDR3 is CASSLGGLDYGYTF. CDR3 in DNA: TGTGCCAGCAGCCTAGGGGGTTTGGACTATGGCTACACCTTC.

This clonotype was recorded a few times. The V call is TRBV7-2, the J call TRBJ1-4; a possible D gene is TRBD1 (5 bases). Trimming shortened V by 5 bases and J by 7 bases, and 17 bases separated the two germline ends. CDR1 is SGHTA and CDR2 is FQGNSA in the germline V gene. The CDR3 has 15 amino acids. The CDR3 is CASSRGQGFFEKLFF. The CDR3 bases are TGTGCCAGCAGCCGCGGCCAGGGATTTTTTGAAAAACTGTTTTTT.

This clonotype turned up a few times. The CDR3 DNA follows: TGTGCCAGCAGCCCTAGGGGGGGGGCTGGAGAGACCCAGTACTTC. It translates to CASSPRGGAGETQYF. The chain has TRBV7-2 and TRBJ2-5; tentative D call: TRBD2 (7 bases). The CDR3 is 15 residues long. The germline CDR1 and CDR2 sequences are SGHTA and FQGNSA. V lost 5 bases to trimming and J lost 4 bases, with 17 bases between them.

This clonotype was observed at least ten times. This chain uses TRBV9 with TRBJ2-3; D possibly corresponds to TRBD1 (5 bases). Germline lookup yields CDR1 SGDLS and CDR2 YYNGEE. Trimming took off 3 bases at V and 4 bases at J, with 12 bases between the two ends. This CDR3 contains 14 residues. CDR3 bases: TGTGCCAGCAGCGAGAGTGGGGCGGCAGATACGCAGTATTTT. It is translated as CASSESGAADTQYF.

The chain joins TRBV7-3 to TRBJ2-3; D might be TRBD2 (7 bases). The CDR3 covers 15 residues. Trimming pared 5 bases from V and 6 bases from J, leaving 18 bases between. Germline V gives CDR1 SGHTA, CDR2 FQGTGA. The CDR3 sequence: CASSPSRGGRDTQYF. CDR3 DNA sequence: TGTGCCAGCAGCCCATCGAGGGGGGGCCGGGATACGCAGTATTTT.

The V call is TRBV7-9, the J call TRBJ2-2, with a tentative D call TRBD2 (6 bases). CDR1 and CDR2 from the germline V gene are SEHNR and FQNEAQ (reference sequence). The V end lost 6 bases, the J end lost 7 bases, and 15 bases lay between the germline ends. There are 14 residues in the CDR3. The chain's CDR3 is CASRPTSSIGELFF. CDR3 sequence (DNA): TGTGCCAGCAGGCCGACTAGTTCCATCGGGGAGCTGTTTTTT.

V usage is TRBV18 and J usage is TRBJ2-7; D is unresolved. The germline CDR1 and CDR2 sequences are KGHSH and LQKENI. Deletions cut 2 bases from V and 5 bases from J, with 16 bases between. The CDR3 is 15 residues long. For the CDR3, the DNA is TGTGCCAGCTCACCAGCACCCCTGCCCGGTGACGAGCAGTACGTC. Residues: CASSPAPLPGDEQYV.

The V gene is TRBV7-9, the J gene TRBJ2-1; 11 nucleotides agree with TRBD2. Germline values: CDR1 SEHNR, CDR2 FQNEAQ (reference sequence). This CDR3 comprises 14 residues. Trimming took 5 bases from V and 10 from J; bases not matched to a gene: 7. CDR3 sequence reads: CASSISGGAEEQFF. As DNA, the CDR3 is TGTGCCAGCAGCATTAGCGGGGGGGCTGAGGAGCAGTTCTTC.

This clonotype was seen only a few times. CDR3 DNA sequence: TGCAGTGCAAACCACGGACAGGGAAAAGAAGCTTTCTTT. It yields the protein CSANHGQGKEAFF. The chain carries TRBV20-1 and TRBJ1-1, with 8 bases fitting TRBD1. The CDR3 has 13 amino acids. Germline CDR1 DFQATT, CDR2 SNEGSKA (reference sequence). The junction had 11 bases not matched to a gene; V was cut back by 6 bases and J by 8 bases.

This clonotype was seen more than once but under ten times. The chain's CDR3 is CASSLGLSRNYGYTF. The CDR3 DNA reads TGTGCCAGCAGTTTAGGATTGAGCAGAAACTATGGCTACACCTTC. This chain connects TRBV12-3 or TRBV12-4 to TRBJ1-2; D is uncertain. V was pared by 1 base and J by 2 bases, with 11 bases between. The CDR3 sequence is 15 residues long.

This clonotype occurred many times. This chain joins TRBV12-3 or TRBV12-4 and TRBJ1-2, with D possibly TRBD1 on 5 matching bases. The CDR3 runs 13 residues. The V end was cut by 8 bases, the J end by 1 base, with 11 bases between. In nucleotides, the CDR3 is TGTGCCAGCGGAATAAGGGGTAACTATGGCTACACCTTC. This gives the protein CASGIRGNYGYTF.

In its sample, this clonotype was seen a few times. V usage is TRBV2 and J usage is TRBJ1-4, with TRBD1 matching over 7 bases. The CDR3 length is 12 residues. CDR1 and CDR2 from the germline V gene are SNHLY and FYNNEI. Trimming at V came to 7 bases and at J to 10 bases, leaving 6 bases not matched to a gene. The CDR3 nucleotides are TGTGCCAGCAAAGAGGGGGCTGGAAAACTGTTTTTT. This gives the protein CASKEGAGKLFF.

This clonotype was seen a few times. This sequence joins TRBV5-6 and TRBJ2-5; TRBD2 aligns across 12 bases. The CDR3 covers 14 residues. CDR1 and CDR2 from the germline V gene are SGHDT and YYEEEE. V was clipped by 2 bases and J by 5 bases; unmatched bases: 1. The CDR3 nucleotides are TGTGCCAGCAGCTTTGGACTAGCGGGGGAGACCCAGTACTTC. Translated: CASSFGLAGETQYF.

This clonotype has more than one count but fewer than ten. The chain links TRBV19 to TRBJ2-4; TRBD1 matches 7 bases. Germline lookup yields CDR1 LNHDA and CDR2 SQIVND (reference sequence). This CDR3 is 14 amino acids long. The J segment lost 7 bases and the V segment lost 3 bases, leaving 6 bases of the junction unmatched. The CDR3 coding sequence is TGTGCCAGTAGTATTCGACAGGGTTTGAACATTCAGTACTTC. Translated, it gives CASSIRQGLNIQYF.

The chain has TRBV27 and TRBJ1-2; D gene unclear. The V end was cut by 0 bases, the J end by 7 bases, with 18 bases between. Germline V gives CDR1 MNHEY, CDR2 SMNVEV (reference sequence). The length of the CDR3 is 16 residues. The CDR3 loop is CASSLSPLGFWGGYTF. The CDR3 bases are TGTGCCAGCAGTTTATCGCCTCTTGGCTTTTGGGGTGGCTACACCTTC.

The CDR3 nucleotides are TGTGCCAGCACCTTAAAACACAGGGTGGTGGGCACCGGGGAGCTGTTTTTT. This codes for CASTLKHRVVGTGELFF. The chain employs TRBV6-1 and TRBJ2-2; D possibly corresponds to TRBD1 (6 bases). CDR3 length equals 17 residues. CDR1 MNHNS and CDR2 SASEGT come from the germline V gene. Trimming cost V 7 bases and J 4 bases, with 22 bases left between them.

This clonotype was detected many times. V and J are TRBV20-1 and TRBJ2-3; the D is unclear. CDR3 size: 12 residues. Germline CDR1 DFQATT, CDR2 SNEGSKA (reference sequence). V lost 3 bases, J lost 4 bases, and 8 bases lay in between. The CDR3 protein is CSASPLADTQYF. The CDR3 DNA sequence: TGCAGTGCTAGTCCCCTAGCAGATACGCAGTATTTT.

A few counts support this clonotype. The chain has TRBV30 and TRBJ1-5, with 11 bases aligning to TRBD1. CDR3 size: 13 residues. Germline trimming cut 5 bases from V and 6 bases from J; bases unmatched to any gene: 3. Germline V gene sequence: CDR1 GTSNPN, CDR2 SVGIG (reference sequence). As DNA, the CDR3 is TGTGCCTGGGGACAGGGGGCTATTCAGCCCCAGCATTTT. Encoded protein: CAWGQGAIQPQHF.

This clonotype showed up just a few times. This chain connects TRBV29-1 to TRBJ2-2; no firm D call. Germline assignment: CDR1 SQVTM and CDR2 ANQGSEA. The CDR3 sequence is 11 residues long. The V end lost 2 bases, the J end lost 6 bases, and 4 bases lay between the germline ends. The CDR3 reads CSVEYAGELFF. The CDR3 DNA reads TGCAGCGTTGAATATGCCGGGGAGCTGTTTTTT.